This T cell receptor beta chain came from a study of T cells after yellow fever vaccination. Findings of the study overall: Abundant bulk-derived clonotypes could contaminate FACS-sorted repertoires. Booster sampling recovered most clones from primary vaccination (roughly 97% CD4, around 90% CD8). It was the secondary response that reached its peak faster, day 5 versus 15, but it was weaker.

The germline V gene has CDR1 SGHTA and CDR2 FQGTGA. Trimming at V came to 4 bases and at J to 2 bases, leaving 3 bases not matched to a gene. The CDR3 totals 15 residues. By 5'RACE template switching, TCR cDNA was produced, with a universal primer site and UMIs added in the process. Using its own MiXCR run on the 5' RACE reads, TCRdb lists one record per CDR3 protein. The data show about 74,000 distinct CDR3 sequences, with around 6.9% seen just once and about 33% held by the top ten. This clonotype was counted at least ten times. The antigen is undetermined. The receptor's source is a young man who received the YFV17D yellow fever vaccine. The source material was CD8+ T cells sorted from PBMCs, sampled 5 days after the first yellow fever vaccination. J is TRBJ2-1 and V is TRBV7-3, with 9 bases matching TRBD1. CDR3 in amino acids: CASSSDRGAYNEQFF. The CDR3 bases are TGTGCCAGCAGCTCGGACAGGGGAGCCTACAATGAGCAGTTCTTC. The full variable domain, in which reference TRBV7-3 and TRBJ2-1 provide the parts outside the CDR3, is GAGVSQTPSNKVTEKGKYVELRCDPISGHTALYWYRQSLGQGPEFLIYFQGTGAADDSGLPNDRFFAVRPEGSVSTLKIQRTERGDSAVYLCASSSDRGAYNEQFFGPGTRLTVL.